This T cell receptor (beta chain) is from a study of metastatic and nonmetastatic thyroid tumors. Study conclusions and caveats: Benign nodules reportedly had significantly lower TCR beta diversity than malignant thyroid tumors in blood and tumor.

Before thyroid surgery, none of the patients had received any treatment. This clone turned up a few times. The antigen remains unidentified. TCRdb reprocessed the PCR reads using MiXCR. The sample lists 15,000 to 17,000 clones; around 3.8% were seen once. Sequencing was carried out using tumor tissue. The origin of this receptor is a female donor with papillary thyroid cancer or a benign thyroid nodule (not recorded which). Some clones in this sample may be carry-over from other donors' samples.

Here the CDR3 reads CASSFAGVGQPQHF. The CDR3, as DNA: TGTGCCAGCAGTTTCGCGGGGGTGGGTCAGCCCCAGCATTTT. This chain connects TRBV27 to TRBJ1-5; tentative D call: TRBD1 (5 bases). V was shortened by 3 bases and J by 6 bases, with 12 bases between the two germline ends. CDR3 length: 14 residues. CDR1 and CDR2 from the germline V gene are MNHEY and SMNVEV (reference sequence).